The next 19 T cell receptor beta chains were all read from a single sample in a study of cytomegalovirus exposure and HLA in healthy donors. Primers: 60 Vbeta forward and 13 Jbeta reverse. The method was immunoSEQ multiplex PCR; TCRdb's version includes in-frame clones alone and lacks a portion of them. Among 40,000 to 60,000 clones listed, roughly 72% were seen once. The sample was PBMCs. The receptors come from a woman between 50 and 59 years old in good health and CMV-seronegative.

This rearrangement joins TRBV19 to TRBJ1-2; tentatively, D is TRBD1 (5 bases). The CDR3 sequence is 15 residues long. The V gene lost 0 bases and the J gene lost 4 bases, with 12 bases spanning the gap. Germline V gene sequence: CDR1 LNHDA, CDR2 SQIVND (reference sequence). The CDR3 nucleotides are TGTGCCAGTAGTATAGATGTGAGCAGGGTCTATGGCTACACCTTC. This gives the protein CASSIDVSRVYGYTF.

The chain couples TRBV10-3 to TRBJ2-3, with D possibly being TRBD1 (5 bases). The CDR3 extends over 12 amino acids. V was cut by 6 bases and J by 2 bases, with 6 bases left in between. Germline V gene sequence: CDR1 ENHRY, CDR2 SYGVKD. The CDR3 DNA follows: TGTGCCATCAGAGGGGTCACAGATACGCAGTATTTT. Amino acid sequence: CAIRGVTDTQYF.

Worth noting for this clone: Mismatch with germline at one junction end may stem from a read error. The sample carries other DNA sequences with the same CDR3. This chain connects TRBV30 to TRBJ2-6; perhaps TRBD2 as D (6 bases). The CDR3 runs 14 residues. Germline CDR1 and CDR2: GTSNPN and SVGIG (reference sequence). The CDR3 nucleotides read TGTGCCTGGATAGGGGACTCTGGGGCCAACGTCCTAACTTTC. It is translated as CAWIGDSGANVLTF.

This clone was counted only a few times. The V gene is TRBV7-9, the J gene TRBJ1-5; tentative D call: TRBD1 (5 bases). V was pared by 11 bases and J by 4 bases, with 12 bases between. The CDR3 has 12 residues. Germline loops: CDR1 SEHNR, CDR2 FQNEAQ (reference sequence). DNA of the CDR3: TGTGCCGTGGAACAGGAAAATCAGCCCCAGCATTTT. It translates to CAVEQENQPQHF.

CDR3 residues: CASSPSGGGYTDTQYF. CDR3 DNA sequence: TGCGCCAGCAGCCCCTCGGGGGGCGGATACACAGATACGCAGTATTTT. The rearrangement joins TRBV5-1 to TRBJ2-3, with a weak D call TRBD2 (7 bases). In germline, CDR1 is SGHRS, CDR2 YFSETQ. The length of the CDR3 is 16 residues. Trimming removed 4 bases at V and 2 bases at J, with 17 bases between.

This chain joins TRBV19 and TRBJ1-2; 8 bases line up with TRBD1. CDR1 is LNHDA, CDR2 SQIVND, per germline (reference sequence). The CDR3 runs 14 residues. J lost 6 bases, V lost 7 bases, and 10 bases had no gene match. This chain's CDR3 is CASKQTGTGHGYTF. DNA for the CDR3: TGTGCCAGTAAACAAACTGGGACAGGCCATGGCTACACCTTC.

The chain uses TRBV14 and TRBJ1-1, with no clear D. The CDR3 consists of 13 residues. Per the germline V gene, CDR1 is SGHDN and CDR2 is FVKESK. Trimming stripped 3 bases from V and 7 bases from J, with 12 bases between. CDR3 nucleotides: TGTGCCAGCAGCCATTCCGGGAATATTGAAGCTTTCTTT. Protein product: CASSHSGNIEAFF. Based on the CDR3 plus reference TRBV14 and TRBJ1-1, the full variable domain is EAGVTQFPSHSVIEKGQTVTLRCDPISGHDNLYWYRRVMGKEIKFLLHFVKESKQDESGMPNNRFLAERTGGTYSTLKVQPAELEDSGVYFCASSHSGNIEAFFGQGTRLTVV.

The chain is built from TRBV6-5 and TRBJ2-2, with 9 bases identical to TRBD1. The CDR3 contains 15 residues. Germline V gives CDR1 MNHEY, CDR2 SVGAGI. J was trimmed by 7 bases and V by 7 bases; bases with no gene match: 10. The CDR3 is CASTKLQGAGGELFF. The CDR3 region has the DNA TGTGCCAGCACCAAATTACAGGGGGCCGGCGGGGAGCTGTTTTTT.

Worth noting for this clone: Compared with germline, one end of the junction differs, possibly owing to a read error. CDR3 nucleotides: TGTGCTAGCAGCATCAGACGAGGAGAGACCCAGTACTTC. This codes for CASSIRRGETQYF. The V call is TRBV7-7, the J call TRBJ2-5; unclear D gene. Germline CDR1 is SSHAT and CDR2 is FNYEAQ (reference sequence). The CDR3 sequence is 13 residues long.

CDR3 sequence (DNA): TGTGCCAGCAGCCCAAGAGGACAGGGGTCGTCCGCCTCCACGGAAGCTTTCTTT. Protein product: CASSPRGQGSSASTEAFF. This sequence joins TRBV7-9 and TRBJ1-1; 9 bases agree with TRBD1. The germline V gene encodes CDR1 SEHNR and CDR2 FQNEAQ (reference sequence). Trimming cost V 5 bases and J 8 bases; bases outside gene matches: 21. The CDR3 totals 18 residues.

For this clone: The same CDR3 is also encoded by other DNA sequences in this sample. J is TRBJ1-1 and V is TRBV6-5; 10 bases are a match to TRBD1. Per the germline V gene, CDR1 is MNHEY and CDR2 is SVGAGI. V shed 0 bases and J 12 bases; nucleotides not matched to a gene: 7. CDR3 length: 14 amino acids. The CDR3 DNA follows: TGTGCCAGCAGTTACTCCCCGGGACAGGGGACGACTTTCTTT. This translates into CASSYSPGQGTTFF.

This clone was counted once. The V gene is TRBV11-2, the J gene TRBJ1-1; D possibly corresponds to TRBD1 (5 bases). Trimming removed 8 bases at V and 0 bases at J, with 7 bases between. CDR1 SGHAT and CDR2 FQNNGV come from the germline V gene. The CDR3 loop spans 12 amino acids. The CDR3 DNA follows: TGTGCCAGCGGACACCTGAACACTGAAGCTTTCTTT. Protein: CASGHLNTEAFF.

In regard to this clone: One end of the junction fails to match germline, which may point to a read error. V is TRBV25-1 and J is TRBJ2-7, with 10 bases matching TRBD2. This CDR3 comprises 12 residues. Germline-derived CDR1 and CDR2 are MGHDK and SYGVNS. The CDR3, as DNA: TGTGCCAGCAGTGGGGGCCTAGCGGGGGCCGTGTTC. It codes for CASSGGLAGAVF.

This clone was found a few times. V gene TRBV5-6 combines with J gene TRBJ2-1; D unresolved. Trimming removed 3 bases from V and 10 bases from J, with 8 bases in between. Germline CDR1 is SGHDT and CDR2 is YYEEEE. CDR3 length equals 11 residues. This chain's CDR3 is CASSYSREQFF. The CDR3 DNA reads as TGTGCCAGCAGCTACTCCCGGGAGCAGTTCTTC. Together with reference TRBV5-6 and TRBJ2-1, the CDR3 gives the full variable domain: DAGVTQSPTHLIKTRGQQVTLRCSPKSGHDTVSWYQQALGQGPQFIFQYYEEEERQRGNFPDRFSGHQFPNYSSELNVNALLLGDSALYLCASSYSREQFFGPGTRLTVL.

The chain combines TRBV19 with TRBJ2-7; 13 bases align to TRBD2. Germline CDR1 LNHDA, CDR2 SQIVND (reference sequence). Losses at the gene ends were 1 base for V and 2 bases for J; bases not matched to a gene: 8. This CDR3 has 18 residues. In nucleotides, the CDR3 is TGTGCCAGTAGTATAGGGCCCCCGGGACTAGCGGGAACCTACGAGCAGTACTTC. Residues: CASSIGPPGLAGTYEQYF.

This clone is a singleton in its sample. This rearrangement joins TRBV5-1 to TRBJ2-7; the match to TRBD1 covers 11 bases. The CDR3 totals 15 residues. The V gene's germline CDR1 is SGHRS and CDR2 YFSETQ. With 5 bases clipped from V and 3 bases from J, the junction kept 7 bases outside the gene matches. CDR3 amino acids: CASSTGQGAFYEQYF. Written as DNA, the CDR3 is TGCGCCAGCAGTACTGGACAGGGGGCTTTCTACGAGCAGTACTTC.

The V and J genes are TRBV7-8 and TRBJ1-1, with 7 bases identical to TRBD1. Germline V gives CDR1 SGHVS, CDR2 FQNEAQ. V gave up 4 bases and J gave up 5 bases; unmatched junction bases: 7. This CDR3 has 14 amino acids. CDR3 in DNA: TGTGCCAGCAGCTCCCGGACAGGAACTACTGAAGCTTTCTTT. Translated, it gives CASSSRTGTTEAFF.

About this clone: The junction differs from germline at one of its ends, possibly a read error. The CDR3 region is CASTTGLRGYTF. The DNA of the CDR3 is TGTGCTAGTACGACAGGGTTACGGGGCTACACCTTC. V gene TRBV19 combines with J gene TRBJ1-2; 7 bases fit TRBD1. There are 12 residues in the CDR3. Germline V gene sequence: CDR1 LNHDA, CDR2 SQIVND (reference sequence).

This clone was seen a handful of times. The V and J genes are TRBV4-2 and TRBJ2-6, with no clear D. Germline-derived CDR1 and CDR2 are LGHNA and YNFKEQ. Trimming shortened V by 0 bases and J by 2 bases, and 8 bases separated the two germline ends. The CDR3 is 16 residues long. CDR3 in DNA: TGTGCCAGCAGCCAAGATGAACAGACTGGGGCCAACGTCCTGACTTTC. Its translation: CASSQDEQTGANVLTF.